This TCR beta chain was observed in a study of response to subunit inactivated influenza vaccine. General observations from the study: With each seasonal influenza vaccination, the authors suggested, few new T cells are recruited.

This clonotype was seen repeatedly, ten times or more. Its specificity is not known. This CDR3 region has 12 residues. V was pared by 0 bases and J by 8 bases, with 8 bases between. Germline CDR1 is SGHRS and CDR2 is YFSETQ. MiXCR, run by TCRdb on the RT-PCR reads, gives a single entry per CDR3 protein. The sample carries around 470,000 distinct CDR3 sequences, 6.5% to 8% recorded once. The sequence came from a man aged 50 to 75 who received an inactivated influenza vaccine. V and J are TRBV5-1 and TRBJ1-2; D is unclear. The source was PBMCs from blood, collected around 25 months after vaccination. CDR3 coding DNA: TGCGCCAGCAGCTTGGACCGCGGGGGCTACACCTTC. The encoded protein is CASSLDRGGYTF.